A single sample gave rise to the 21 T cell receptor beta chains below, sequenced in a study of tumor-infiltrating lymphocytes in primary liver carcinoma. TCR beta cDNA was reverse-transcribed from about 0.45 ug of total RNA. The reaction used a constant-region primer and ProtoScript II reverse transcriptase. Libraries for TCR beta were built through three nested multiplex PCR rounds, which together made up a slightly modified ARM-PCR procedure. Rounds one and two of PCR, each of about 10 cycles, were primed with TRBV1-TRBV30 forward primers and a C-beta reverse primer. TCRdb reprocessed the multiplex PCR reads via MiXCR and lists one record per CDR3 protein. Of roughly 100,000 distinct CDR3 sequences in the sample, roughly 80% were seen once. From unsorted bulk tissue weighing roughly 17-31 mg, DNA and RNA were co-extracted. Sequencing was done on a sample of liver tumor tissue from sampling region 3. The subset is: tumor region T3, left-lateral pole. The receptors originated from a man aged 35-49 years with primary liver carcinoma and hepatitis B virus infection.

With respect to this clonotype: The junction differs from germline at one of its ends, possibly a read error. V gene TRBV4-1 combines with J gene TRBJ2-2; 7 bases align to TRBD2. CDR3 size: 15 residues. From germline, CDR1 is MGHRA and CDR2 YSYEKL. The CDR3 DNA sequence: TGCGCCGGCAGCCAAGATCTAAACAGTGCGGGGGAGCCGTTTTTT. It translates to CAGSQDLNSAGEPFF.

As regards this clonotype: Relative to the germline gene, one junction end is altered; a read error may explain this. The chain links TRBV12-5 to TRBJ2-7, with TRBD1 identical over 7 bases. CDR1 and CDR2 (germline): LGHNT, FRNRAP. CDR3 length equals 18 residues. Here the CDR3 reads CASGLPPSPGTEVCERYF. Here the CDR3 DNA reads TGTGCTAGTGGTTTGCCCCCTAGCCCGGGGACAGAGGTGTGCGAGCGGTACTTC.

Worth noting for this clonotype: A junction boundary mismatches the germline segment, possibly from a read error. CDR3 DNA sequence: TGTACCACCCTCCCGGTCGGTGGAGGAGTAAACATTCAATACTTC. Translated, it gives CTTLPVGGGVNIQYF. The rearrangement joins TRBV28 to TRBJ2-4; perhaps TRBD2 as D (5 bases). CDR1 MDHEN and CDR2 SYDVKM come from the germline V gene. The CDR3 is 15 amino acids.

Details on this clonotype: An end of the junction differs from the germline gene, which may be a read error. The gene calls are TRBV5-1 and TRBJ2-5; TRBD1 matches at 9 bases. There are 15 residues in the CDR3. Per the germline V gene, CDR1 is SGHRS and CDR2 is YFSETQ. The CDR3, as DNA: TGCGCCTGCAGCGGTAAAACAGGGGGCCCAGAGACCCAGGACTTC. Translated: CACSGKTGGPETQDF.

Notes on this clonotype: A read error may produce the germline difference seen at one junction end. The CDR3 spells CASSMGGDRDIALSGANVLTF. CDR3 sequence (DNA): TGTGCTAGCAGCATGGGGGGAGACAGGGACATTGCCCTCTCTGGGGCCAACGTCCTGACTTTC. This chain joins TRBV11-2 and TRBJ2-6; TRBD1 might be the D (7 bases). This CDR3 has 21 amino acids. Per the germline V gene, CDR1 is SGHAT and CDR2 is FQNNGV.

About this clonotype: Since no conserved phenylalanine or tryptophan closes the CDR3, a read error is the likely cause. The chain is built from TRBV12-3 or TRBV12-4 and TRBJ1-5; D perhaps matches TRBD1 (5 bases). The CDR3 extends over 14 amino acids. CDR3 bases: TGTGTCAACAGTTTCAGGGCGTCGGAGCAGCCCCAGCATTCT. This gives the protein CVNSFRASEQPQHS.

Regarding this clonotype: Its ends do not fully match the called genes, so a read error is possible. The chain is built from TRBV6-6 and TRBJ2-4; 8 bases fit TRBD1. Per germline, CDR1 MNHNY and CDR2 SVGAGI (reference sequence). The CDR3 contains 15 residues. The CDR3 DNA sequence: TGCGCCAGCAAGCCAGGACAGGGTGCTATGAACATTCAGTACTTC. This sequence encodes CASKPGQGAMNIQYF.

This clonotype was counted at least ten times. The chain is built from TRBV6-6 and TRBJ2-5; no reliable D call. Trimming took off 4 bases at V and 5 bases at J, with 11 bases between the two ends. Germline CDR1 is MNHNY and CDR2 is SVGAGI (reference sequence). The length of the CDR3 is 13 residues. CDR3 bases: TGTGCCAGCAGTTCCTCTGGGTGGGAGACCCAGTACTTC. It translates to CASSSSGWETQYF.

Notes on this clonotype: Its ends do not fully match the called genes, so a read error is possible. J is TRBJ2-7 and V is TRBV11-2; 7 bases align to TRBD2. The germline gives CDR1 SGHAT, CDR2 FQNNGV. The CDR3 is 18 amino acids. The chain's CDR3 is CASSLCSGRARFAYEQYF. CDR3 DNA: TGTGCCAGCAGCTTATGTAGTGGGAGGGCCCGTTTCGCCTACGAGCAGTATTTC.

The chain joins TRBV7-8 to TRBJ2-7; D is unresolved. Per the germline V gene, CDR1 is SGHVS and CDR2 is FQNEAQ. Trimming removed 8 bases at V and 3 bases at J, with 14 bases between. The CDR3 loop spans 13 amino acids. CDR3 coding DNA: TGTGCCAGCGGCCCGACTGATTACTACGAGCAGTACTTC. This encodes CASGPTDYYEQYF.

A note on this clonotype: Relative to the germline gene, one junction end is altered; a read error may explain this. The rearrangement joins TRBV5-6 to TRBJ1-2, with a possible D match to TRBD1 (5 bases). The CDR3 totals 16 residues. Germline V CDR1 and CDR2: SGHDT, YYEEEE. The CDR3 is CVSSHNYRDPNYGYTF. In nucleotides, the CDR3 is TGTGTCAGCAGCCACAATTACCGGGACCCTAACTATGGCTACACGTTC.

This clonotype was counted many times. A clone one base away is much larger, so this may be a read error. The chain uses TRBV6-2 or TRBV6-3 and TRBJ2-1; no definite D call. There are 11 residues in the CDR3. The germline V gene encodes CDR1 MNHEY and CDR2 SVGEGT. V was cut by 8 bases and J by 5 bases, with 7 bases left in between. CDR3: CASGYHNEQFF. For the CDR3, the DNA is TGTGCCAGCGGCTACCACAATGAGCAGTTCTTC.

Points on this clonotype: At one end, the junction sequence differs from germline, possibly due to a read error. The V and J genes are TRBV6-5 and TRBJ2-7; TRBD2 agrees at 10 bases. CDR1 MNHEY and CDR2 SVGAGI come from the germline V gene. There are 14 residues in the CDR3. The CDR3 DNA reads as TGTGCCAGCATGAGAATAGCGGGAGGTGGCGAGCATTACTTC. This gives the protein CASMRIAGGGEHYF.

The V gene is TRBV11-1, the J gene TRBJ2-2; a possible D gene is TRBD1 (5 bases). CDR3 length equals 15 residues. Trimming removed 7 bases from V and 6 bases from J, with 18 bases in between. Germline V gene data show CDR1 as SGHAT and CDR2 as FQDESV (reference sequence). CDR3 loop: CASNYTGPPSGELFF. DNA for the CDR3: TGTGCCAGCAACTATACAGGACCTCCCTCCGGGGAGCTGTTTTTT.

In the case of this clonotype: Given a much more abundant clone one base away, this may be a read error. Because it lacks the conserved phenylalanine or tryptophan at the end, this CDR3 is likely a read error. The chain couples TRBV28 to TRBJ2-1, with D uncertain. The CDR3 spans 14 residues. Trimming cost V 1 base and J 6 bases, with 10 bases left between them. Looked up from germline, CDR1 is MDHEN and CDR2 is SYDVKM. In DNA, the CDR3 is TGTGCCAGCAGTTTATCCGGATCCACCAATGAGCAGTTCCTC. Amino acid sequence: CASSLSGSTNEQFL.

A remark on this clonotype: An end of the junction differs from the germline gene, which may be a read error. The chain joins TRBV6-1 to TRBJ2-1; 7 nucleotides match TRBD2. The CDR3 length is 13 residues. Germline values: CDR1 MNHNS, CDR2 SASEGT. CDR3 DNA sequence: TGTGCCAGCAGTCACGGACTAGGGATTGAGCAGTCCTTC. This translates into CASSHGLGIEQSF.

The CDR3 DNA reads as TGTGCCAGCAGTTCCTCCAGGGGTTCTGTAAGGCTGTATTTT. It codes for CASSSSRGSVRLYF. The chain links TRBV6-5 to TRBJ2-3; D is possibly TRBD1 (6 bases). Germline V gene sequence: CDR1 MNHEY, CDR2 SVGAGI. The CDR3 totals 14 residues. V was clipped by 4 bases and J by 14 bases, with 22 bases between them.

On this clonotype: One end of the junction fails to match germline, which may point to a read error. The rearrangement uses TRBV11-2 and TRBJ2-3; 10 positions match TRBD1. Germline CDR1 is SGHAT and CDR2 is FQNNGV. This CDR3 comprises 16 residues. The CDR3 coding sequence is TGTGTCAGCAACCCGTGGACAGGGGGAGACACAGAAACGCAGTATTTT. Protein: CVSNPWTGGDTETQYF.

Concerning this clonotype itself: Relative to the germline gene, one junction end is altered; a read error may explain this. The rearrangement joins TRBV28 to TRBJ2-6; the D gene could be TRBD1 or TRBD2 (6 bases each). The length of the CDR3 is 17 residues. The germline CDR1 and CDR2 sequences are MDHEN and SYDVKM. The CDR3 sequence is CTSSRSLGGAGANVLTF. CDR3 nucleotide sequence: TGTACCAGCAGCCGTTCCTTGGGGGGCGCTGGGGCCAACGTCCTGACTTTC.

Of note for this clonotype: The germline gene is not matched at one end of the junction; a read error may be the cause. V usage is TRBV30 and J usage is TRBJ2-1, with 7 bases fitting TRBD2. This CDR3 is 13 amino acids long. Germline V gives CDR1 GTSNPN, CDR2 SVGIG (reference sequence). The DNA for the CDR3 is TGTGCTTGGAGTCGCAGCGGGAACAATAAGCAATTCTTC. Protein product: CAWSRSGNNKQFF.

On this clonotype: The final CDR3 position lacks the conserved phenylalanine or tryptophan, pointing to a likely read error. The V call is TRBV29-1, the J call TRBJ1-1; possible D gene TRBD1, 5 bases. Germline assignment: CDR1 SQVTM and CDR2 ANQGSEA. CDR3 size: 15 residues. This CDR3 reads CSVRNGWGMNTEAFL. Written as DNA, the CDR3 is TGCAGCGTTCGAAATGGGTGGGGCATGAACACAGAAGCTTTCCTT.